The 5 T cell receptor beta chains presented below share a single source sample, sequenced in a study of tissue T cells after allogeneic stem cell transplantation. Generated by immunoSEQ multiplex PCR, the TCRdb table keeps only in-frame clones and is missing some. The data show over 45,000 clones, roughly 73% seen once. Source material: sorted cells pooled from one or two spleens. These receptors came from a pool of C57BL/6 mice in good health.

There are a few counts of this clone. The listed genes are named as in mouse. Here the CDR3 reads CASSEQSSYEQYF. The CDR3 bases that were read are TGTGCCAGCAGTGAACAAAGCTCCTATGAACAGTAC. This chain links TRBV13-1 with TRBJ2-7, with unresolved D. Sequencing ends 1 residue short of the CDR3 end; the germline J gene provides the rest. The CDR3 covers 13 residues. Per germline, CDR1 NSHNY and CDR2 SYGAGN. Trimming left V 2 bases short and J 0 bases short, with 6 bases between.

About this clone: Gene names and germline match the mouse. The sequenced fragment ends 1 residue before the CDR3 boundary, so the rest is inferred from the germline J gene. The chain combines TRBV12-2 with TRBJ2-5, with D possibly being TRBD2 (5 bases). The CDR3 spans 14 residues. Looked up from germline, CDR1 is SGHLS and CDR2 is HYDKME. Trimming pared 4 bases from V and 0 bases from J, leaving 10 bases between. The part of the CDR3 DNA that was read is TGTGCCAGCTCCCTGGGAGTTAACCAAGACACCCAGTAC. Translated: CASSLGVNQDTQY. The full CDR3 reads CASSLGVNQDTQYF.

Notes on this clone: Mouse gene names apply. The sequence runs out 1 residue before the end of the CDR3; the remainder is reconstructed from the germline J gene. The V call is TRBV5, the J call TRBJ2-1, with 8 bases that match TRBD2. V shed 0 bases and J 5 bases; nucleotides not matched to a gene: 3. Looked up from germline, CDR1 is LGHNA and CDR2 is YNLKQL (reference sequence). The CDR3 extends over 15 amino acids. Here the CDR3 reads CASSQDWGGDAEQFF. CDR3 DNA (partial): TGTGCCAGCAGCCAAGATTGGGGGGGTGATGCTGAGCAGTTC.

Of note for this clone: These gene names are mouse names. The read ends 1 residue shy of where the CDR3 ends; the end is completed using the germline J gene. The chain joins TRBV2 to TRBJ2-4; TRBD1 matches 11 bases. The V gene end was trimmed by 2 bases and the J gene end by 3 bases; junction bases not matched to a gene: 4. This CDR3 is built from 16 residues. CDR1 is LGHNA, CDR2 YSYQKL, per germline. This chain's CDR3 is CASSQSRDRGQNTLYF. The CDR3 DNA, read in part, is TGTGCCAGCAGCCAATCCCGGGACAGGGGGCAAAACACCTTGTAC.

Only a few counts were recorded for this clone. Genes here carry mouse names. The read finishes 1 residue shy of the CDR3 end, and the germline J gene is used to complete it. V is TRBV16 and J is TRBJ1-2; perhaps TRBD1 as D (6 bases). The CDR3 spans 12 residues. Trimming cost V 5 bases and J 6 bases, with 10 bases left between them. The germline gives CDR1 SGHSA, CDR2 FRNQAP. The CDR3 bases that were read are TGTGCAAGCAGCCTGCAGGGGCCCGACTACACC. Translating gives CASSLQGPDYT. The full CDR3 is CASSLQGPDYTF.